Following are 25 T cell receptor beta chains from one sample sequenced in a study of identical twins. TCRdb analysed the 5' RACE reads with MiXCR anew, one entry per CDR3 protein. The table lists more than 650,000 distinct CDR3 sequences, 6% to 6.5% of them singletons. Sequencing used naive T cells sorted from blood. Receptor source: a man younger than 35 in good health.

V usage is TRBV18 and J usage is TRBJ2-1; D is perhaps TRBD1 (6 bases). Deletions cut 10 bases from V and 5 bases from J, with 18 bases between. The CDR3 has 14 residues. The germline CDR1 and CDR2 sequences are KGHSH and LQKENI. The CDR3 loop is CATSRGGDNNEQFF. CDR3 sequence (DNA): TGTGCCACCAGCAGGGGCGGTGACAACAATGAGCAGTTCTTC. The full variable domain, rest sourced from reference TRBV18 and TRBJ2-1, is NAGVMQNPRHLVRRRGQEARLRCSPMKGHSHVYWYRQLPEEGLKFMVYLQKENIIDESGMPKERFSAEFPKEGPSILRIQQVVRGDSAAYFCATSRGGDNNEQFFGPGTRLTVL.

This clonotype occurred a few times. J is TRBJ2-1 and V is TRBV20-1; the D gene could be TRBD1 or TRBD2 (6 bases each). This CDR3 region has 10 residues. The V gene lost 5 bases and the J gene lost 10 bases, with 9 bases spanning the gap. CDR1 and CDR2 from the germline V gene are DFQATT and SNEGSKA (reference sequence). CDR3 sequence: CSAWGAEQFF. In DNA form, the CDR3 reads TGCAGTGCTTGGGGGGCCGAGCAGTTCTTC.

This clonotype was seen repeatedly, ten times or more. The rearrangement links TRBV2 to TRBJ1-2, with 9 bases identical to TRBD1. CDR1 SNHLY and CDR2 FYNNEI come from the germline V gene. With V trimmed by 8 bases and J by 7 bases, 11 bases remained unmatched. CDR3 length: 14 amino acids. This CDR3 is CASQGQGLPGGYTF. The DNA of the CDR3 is TGTGCCAGCCAAGGACAGGGGTTACCCGGTGGCTACACCTTC.

This clonotype was observed at least ten times. The genes are TRBV10-3 and TRBJ1-5, with no clear D. The CDR3 is 14 residues long. Germline CDR1 ENHRY, CDR2 SYGVKD. Trimming removed 4 bases from V and 2 bases from J, with 9 bases in between. DNA of the CDR3: TGTGCCATCAGTGTAAAGGGCGGCAATCAGCCCCAGCATTTT. Encoded protein: CAISVKGGNQPQHF.

This clonotype occurred a few times. The chain joins TRBV20-1 to TRBJ2-7, with a tentative D call TRBD1 (6 bases). The length of the CDR3 is 13 residues. Germline V gene sequence: CDR1 DFQATT, CDR2 SNEGSKA (reference sequence). Trimming took 7 bases from V and 3 from J, leaving 16 bases between them. The CDR3 DNA follows: TGCAGTGGTGGGGGCACCTCAAACTACGAGCAGTACTTC. Translation gives CSGGGTSNYEQYF.

This clonotype was seen many times. The chain uses TRBV20-1 and TRBJ1-3, with TRBD1 as a possible D gene (6 bases). The V gene lost 4 bases and the J gene lost 4 bases, with 17 bases spanning the gap. This CDR3 has 15 amino acids. Germline V gene data show CDR1 as DFQATT and CDR2 as SNEGSKA (reference sequence). CDR3 DNA: TGCAGTGCTACCCAGGGGCAGGGGCACGGAAACACCATATATTTT. Its translation is CSATQGQGHGNTIYF.

In its sample, this clonotype was seen a few times. The chain employs TRBV5-5 and TRBJ2-7; TRBD1 aligns across 8 bases. The CDR3 loop spans 14 amino acids. Germline CDR1 SGHKS, CDR2 YYEKEE (reference sequence). Trimming took 3 bases from V and 5 from J; bases not matched to a gene: 7. The CDR3 coding sequence is TGTGCCAGCAGCTCTCGGACAGGGAGCGACGAGCAGTACTTC. The encoded protein is CASSSRTGSDEQYF.

The sample holds many counts of this clonotype. The chain combines TRBV5-6 with TRBJ2-3; perhaps D is TRBD1 or TRBD2 (5 bases each). CDR3 length: 13 residues. V lost 4 bases to trimming and J lost 4 bases, with 10 bases between them. Germline CDR1 is SGHDT and CDR2 is YYEEEE. The DNA of the CDR3 is TGTGCCAGCAGCCCGAGGGACCCAGATACGCAGTATTTT. This translates into CASSPRDPDTQYF.

The V gene is TRBV7-2, the J gene TRBJ2-5; D is perhaps TRBD1 or TRBD2 (5 bases each). This CDR3 has 12 amino acids. Trimming took 3 bases from V and 6 from J, leaving 8 bases between them. Germline lookup yields CDR1 SGHTA and CDR2 FQGNSA. The CDR3 bases are TGTGCCAGCAGCTTTCCGGGGCAGACCCAGTACTTC. It encodes CASSFPGQTQYF.

The table lists this clonotype with many counts. This chain joins TRBV15 and TRBJ1-3; D gene unclear. Trimming took 6 bases from V and 4 from J, leaving 13 bases between them. The CDR3 sequence is 14 residues long. Germline V gene sequence: CDR1 LNHNV, CDR2 YYDKDF (reference sequence). CDR3 loop: CATRVGMTGNTIYF. The CDR3 DNA follows: TGTGCCACCAGGGTAGGGATGACGGGAAACACCATATATTTT.

The table lists this clonotype with many counts. The chain employs TRBV20-1 and TRBJ2-7; D could derive from TRBD1 or TRBD2 (5 bases each). Germline assignment: CDR1 DFQATT and CDR2 SNEGSKA (reference sequence). The V gene lost 4 bases and the J gene lost 2 bases, with 12 bases spanning the gap. The length of the CDR3 is 13 residues. The DNA of the CDR3 is TGCAGTGCTACCCGGGGCTTCCCCTACGAGCAGTACTTC. Translating gives CSATRGFPYEQYF.

In its sample, this clonotype was seen many times. The rearrangement links TRBV5-1 to TRBJ2-1, with 7 bases that match TRBD1. Germline assignment: CDR1 SGHRS and CDR2 YFSETQ. This CDR3 is 15 amino acids long. J gave up 8 bases and V 4 bases, and 12 bases lay outside the gene matches. The CDR3 loop is CASSDGTATGYEQFF. CDR3 nucleotide sequence: TGCGCCAGCAGCGACGGGACAGCGACCGGATATGAGCAGTTCTTC.

This clonotype was seen a handful of times. The chain has TRBV10-3 and TRBJ2-2, with 8 positions matching TRBD1. The germline CDR1 and CDR2 sequences are ENHRY and SYGVKD. V dropped 6 bases and J dropped 4; count of bases not matched to a gene: 4. CDR3 size: 14 residues. DNA of the CDR3: TGTGCCATCAGCCCGGACAGGGCCACCGGGGAGCTGTTTTTT. Translating it yields CAISPDRATGELFF.

Ten or more counts support this clonotype. This chain connects TRBV9 to TRBJ2-5; D is ambiguous. The CDR3 is 15 amino acids. In germline, CDR1 is SGDLS, CDR2 YYNGEE. V lost 0 bases and J 2 bases, leaving 11 bases between the germline ends. The CDR3 reads CASSVAGGRQETQYF. CDR3 bases: TGTGCCAGCAGCGTAGCCGGTGGCAGGCAAGAGACCCAGTACTTC.

This clonotype was seen repeatedly, ten times or more. The chain couples TRBV12-3 or TRBV12-4 to TRBJ1-5; D unresolved. The CDR3 runs to 13 residues. V dropped 1 base and J dropped 7 bases, with 8 bases sitting between them. The CDR3 loop reads CASSLGGWQPQHF. Here the CDR3 DNA reads TGTGCCAGCAGTTTAGGAGGTTGGCAGCCCCAGCATTTT.

This clonotype turned up a few times. The chain carries TRBV7-6 and TRBJ2-2; tentatively, D is TRBD2 (5 bases). The CDR3 is made up of 16 amino acids. Trimming pared 4 bases from V and 5 bases from J, leaving 17 bases between. Germline V lookup: CDR1 SGHVS, CDR2 FNYEAQ. The CDR3 spells CASSWSSGERTGELFF. As DNA, the CDR3 is TGTGCCAGCAGCTGGTCCTCCGGGGAAAGGACCGGGGAGCTGTTTTTT.

This clonotype was detected only a few times. V and J are TRBV7-9 and TRBJ2-7, with TRBD1 identical over 8 bases. The V and J ends lost 5 bases and 3 bases, in that order; junction bases with no gene match: 9. Germline CDR1 reads SEHNR; CDR2 reads FQNEAQ (reference sequence). This CDR3 has 15 amino acids. The CDR3 sequence is CASSTRRTGYYEQYF. In DNA, the CDR3 is TGTGCCAGCAGCACCCGTAGGACAGGGTACTACGAGCAGTACTTC.

This clonotype was counted at least ten times. The chain has TRBV7-9 and TRBJ1-3; D is undetermined. This CDR3 region has 15 residues. Germline V gene lookup returns CDR1 SEHNR and CDR2 FQNEAQ (reference sequence). Deletions cut 7 bases from V and 0 bases from J, with 13 bases between. CDR3 protein: CASNQDGRSGNTIYF. The CDR3 nucleotides are TGTGCCAGCAACCAGGACGGTCGCTCTGGAAACACCATATATTTT. The full variable domain, its missing parts supplied by reference TRBV7-9 and TRBJ1-3, is DTGVSQNPRHKITKRGQNVTFRCDPISEHNRLYWYRQTLGQGPEFLTYFQNEAQLEKSRLLSDRFSAERPKGSFSTLEIQRTEQGDSAMYLCASNQDGRSGNTIYFGEGSWLTVV.

This clonotype was found many times. The chain employs TRBV6-1 and TRBJ1-4, with D perhaps matching TRBD1 (5 bases). V was shortened by 6 bases and J by 6 bases, with 14 bases between the two germline ends. The germline CDR1 and CDR2 sequences are MNHNS and SASEGT. CDR3 length equals 14 residues. DNA for the CDR3: TGTGCCAGCAGCCGGGACGGGACCCATGAAAAACTGTTTTTT. Translated, it gives CASSRDGTHEKLFF.

This clonotype has more than one count but fewer than ten. The limits of the CDR3 on the DNA are not certain, so only TCRdb's listed CDR3 is given. This chain uses TRBV7-2 with TRBJ2-2; TRBD2, as called in the table, went unchecked against the DNA. Counting both end residues, the CDR3 totals 17 amino acids. CDR1 and CDR2 (germline): SGHTA, FQGNSA. This CDR3 is CASSSLAGGPSGELFFF.

This clonotype appeared many times. The CDR3, as DNA: TGCAGCGTTGATTTGTCTAGCGAATACAATGAGCAGTTCTTC. Protein sequence: CSVDLSSEYNEQFF. The chain recombines TRBV29-1 with TRBJ2-1, with D perhaps matching TRBD2 (6 bases). Between the trimmed V and J ends, which lost 3 bases and 4 bases, there was a span of 13 bases. In germline, CDR1 is SQVTM, CDR2 ANQGSEA. The CDR3 contains 14 residues.

There are many counts of this clonotype. The chain combines TRBV7-8 with TRBJ2-2; TRBD2 agrees at 9 bases. Losses at the gene ends were 2 bases for V and 7 bases for J; bases not matched to a gene: 8. The CDR3 is 16 residues long. Germline loops: CDR1 SGHVS, CDR2 FQNEAQ. The CDR3 reads CASSLWTSVTVGELFF. Written as DNA, the CDR3 is TGTGCCAGCAGCTTATGGACTAGCGTTACTGTCGGGGAGCTGTTTTTT.

This clonotype was detected ten times or more. The V and J genes are TRBV10-3 and TRBJ2-1; TRBD2 agrees at 7 bases. Germline values: CDR1 ENHRY, CDR2 SYGVKD. This CDR3 is built from 16 residues. Germline trimming cut 2 bases from V and 2 bases from J; bases unmatched to any gene: 6. The CDR3 protein is CAISEGAGEPYNEQFF. The CDR3 DNA reads TGTGCCATCAGTGAGGGGGCGGGAGAACCCTACAATGAGCAGTTCTTC.

This clonotype has ten or more counts. The chain uses TRBV4-3 and TRBJ2-2; D assignment may be TRBD1 or TRBD2 (6 bases each). The CDR3 runs 16 residues. CDR1 LGHNA and CDR2 YSLEER come from the germline V gene. Trimming left V 4 bases short and J 3 bases short, with 15 bases between. CDR3 region: CASSPGTGAHTGELFF. The CDR3 coding sequence is TGCGCCAGCAGCCCTGGGACGGGGGCGCACACCGGGGAGCTGTTTTTT.

This clonotype was recorded at least ten times. Here the CDR3 reads CASSSLGLPQHF. In DNA form, the CDR3 reads TGTGCCAGCAGTTCGCTGGGCCTCCCCCAGCATTTT. This chain joins TRBV12-3 or TRBV12-4 and TRBJ1-5; D gene ambiguous. V was cut by 4 bases and J by 10 bases, with 11 bases left in between. CDR3 size: 12 residues.